What follows is one T cell receptor beta chain and its context. The antigen remains unidentified. These data belong to a study of Ad26.COV2.S vaccination and SARS-CoV-2 variants. General study results and limits: There was reportedly substantial breadth in spike-specific CD8+ and CD4+ T cell responses after vaccination. Vaccinees displayed broader spike-specific TCR repertoires than placebo recipients. Assessments of TCR breadth and depth may have underestimated the total T cell responses.

V was trimmed by 8 bases and J by 2 bases, leaving 16 bases between them. CDR3 size: 15 residues. Germline V gene data show CDR1 as MDHEN and CDR2 as SYDVKM. Treatment meaning: some 20 received Ad26.COV2.S at low or high dose, single or two shots; roughly five received placebo; per-sample allocation not given. At day 63 after the first vaccine or placebo injection, samples were drawn. TCRdb's copy holds only in-frame clones and misses some; the assay was immunoSEQ multiplex PCR. The sample has about 480,000 clones, 70% to 90% seen once. Source: peripheral blood, taken in a trial of Ad26.COV2.S vaccine versus placebo. This TCR derives from a person between 18 and 65 years old who received the Ad26.COV2.S COVID-19 vaccine or a placebo. This chain connects TRBV28 to TRBJ1-3, with a weak D call TRBD1 (5 bases). The CDR3 bases are TGTGCCAGCTCGAGCGGGGGATCGACTGGAAACACCATATATTTT. Its protein product is CASSSGGSTGNTIYF. Full variable domain (remainder filled in from reference TRBV28 and TRBJ1-3): DVKVTQSSRYLVKRTGEKVFLECVQDMDHENMFWYRQDPGLGLRLIYFSYDVKMKEKGDIPEGYSVSREKKERFSLILESASTNQTSMYLCASSSGGSTGNTIYFGEGSWLTVV.